This TCR beta chain is from a study of cytomegalovirus exposure and HLA in healthy donors (dated 2017 in TCRdb). In the study overall: According to a later analysis, the roughly 130 validation repertoires were produced on the same platform as the approximately 690 repertoires of the first cohort. The study aimed to test whether cataloging public T cell receptors could reveal signatures of past pathogen exposure. Along with the roughly 670-subject first cohort, a separate validation cohort of over a hundred different subjects was used. To predict cytomegalovirus infection status, the study combined high-throughput TCR immunosequencing, statistical association of individual TCRs with disease status, and machine learning.

Libraries were constructed by the immunoSEQ multiplex PCR assay. For the original study's pipeline: A statistical classification framework was developed to diagnose cytomegalovirus status using the catalog of TCR beta chain sequences. This immuneACCESS table, as held by TCRdb, lists in-frame sequences with V and J called but not all clones. Of the missing ones, under half trace to an unresolved V gene in checked studies; the others have no known cause. The V and J calls and the clone size are those of that table, but D and trimming were determined from the DNA. The sample table contains some 150,000 clones; only one count was recorded for 87% of them. 1.4% of the sample lies in the top ten. Comments on this clone: Its binding antigen is unknown. Within one base of it there is no much larger clone, and no base qualities were kept.

Separate from the approximately 730-subject first cohort, the validation cohort of some 130 subjects was the group to which the donors belonged. General findings and caveats noted by the study authors: Most TCR sequences were observed very rarely across donors, whereas some public TCRs were present in many individuals. A few of the identified cytomegalovirus-associated TCR beta chains were confirmed in vitro to be specific for cytomegalovirus antigens. Cytomegalovirus status was reported to be diagnosed by the classifier with high specificity and sensitivity in both the original and validation cohorts. In a later analysis, TCRs clustered in the first cohort were found to also tend to co-occur in the 100 to 150 validation repertoires, with about 93% of cluster scores above 0. A total of fewer than 200 TCR beta chains were listed by the study as associated with cytomegalovirus. All 130 or so repertoires were used to score co-occurrence in the validation cohort in a later analysis, because that analysis had no HLA typing for the cohort. It was suggested by the authors that the approach could potentially be generalized to other disease states and immunological phenotypes.

Including cysteine and phenylalanine, the CDR3 has 14 amino acids. The kept DNA is CDR3 alone, 42 bases in frame from the first base. CDR1 and CDR2 were assigned from the germline V gene as SGHRS and YFSETQ. V gives up 2 bases and J gives up 6 bases, and the segment between their germline ends measures 9 bases. Sequenced sample: PBMCs. The chain uses TRBV5-1 and TRBJ1-6; the D region possibly corresponds to TRBD1 (5 bases align). This clonotype originated in a woman under 40 in good health and CMV-seronegative. The bases are TGCGCCAGCAGCTTTCGACAGCCTAATTCACCCCTCCACTTT. This translates into CASSFRQPNSPLHF.